Each of the 18 T cell receptor beta chains below was sequenced from the same sample in a study of blood T cells in healthy people across ages. The authors ran a second PCR of 7 to 11 cycles using a sample-barcoded 5' primer and a J-beta primer mix. Via MiXCR, TCRdb re-called the 5' RACE reads, giving one row per CDR3 protein. The table lists 730,000 or so distinct CDR3 sequences, roughly two fifths of them singletons. The sequenced material came from blood. Every receptor here comes from a woman aged 60 to 75 in good health.

This clonotype was recorded a few times. The CDR3 DNA reads as TGTGCCAGCACCCGGTCAGGGGGGCGCTACTATGGCTACACCTTC. It translates to CASTRSGGRYYGYTF. The V gene is TRBV12-3 or TRBV12-4, the J gene TRBJ1-2; 7 nucleotides line up with TRBD1. The CDR3 spans 15 residues. J was trimmed by 3 bases and V by 7 bases; bases with no gene match: 11.

This clonotype was found a few times. V usage is TRBV30 and J usage is TRBJ1-1, with D unresolved. Trimming left V 3 bases short and J 0 bases short, with 8 bases between. This CDR3 has 13 residues. Germline values: CDR1 GTSNPN, CDR2 SVGIG (reference sequence). DNA for the CDR3: TGTGCCTGGAGACACAGCTTGAACACTGAAGCTTTCTTT. It encodes CAWRHSLNTEAFF.

The chain is built from TRBV6-5 and TRBJ2-7; weak D call: TRBD2 (6 bases). Germline V gene lookup returns CDR1 MNHEY and CDR2 SVGAGI. Trimming took off 2 bases at V and 3 bases at J, with 14 bases between the two ends. The CDR3 has 15 residues. The CDR3 DNA is TGTGCCAGCAGTTACGCGCCGGGAGCGGGCTACGAGCAGTACTTC. Residues: CASSYAPGAGYEQYF.

Comment on this clonotype: A junction end diverges from the germline sequence, so it may reflect a read error. The chain employs TRBV5-1 and TRBJ2-7; D not resolved. Germline V gene data show CDR1 as SGHRS and CDR2 as YFSETQ. The CDR3 extends over 12 amino acids. The CDR3 loop is CAGSLDRYEQYF. Written as DNA, the CDR3 is TGCGCCGGCAGCTTGGATCGGTACGAGCAGTACTTC.

This chain joins TRBV21-1 and TRBJ2-7; TRBD2 is the table's D call and was not checked against the DNA. TRBV21-1 is tagged as a pseudogene. This CDR3 contains 16 residues. CDR3 coding DNA: TGTGCCAGCAGCGCAAGACTAGCGGTTAACTCCTACGAGCAGTACTTC. It is translated as CASSARLAVNSYEQYF.

This clonotype was detected only a few times. The chain links TRBV5-1 to TRBJ2-7, with 9 bases lining up with TRBD1. This CDR3 has 14 amino acids. J gave up 4 bases and V 0 bases, and 2 bases lay outside the gene matches. Germline lookup yields CDR1 SGHRS and CDR2 YFSETQ. CDR3 loop: CASSLEGQGYEQYF. The CDR3 DNA follows: TGCGCCAGCAGCTTGGAGGGACAGGGTTACGAGCAGTACTTC. Complete variable domain (other parts from reference TRBV5-1 and TRBJ2-7): KAGVTQTPRYLIKTRGQQVTLSCSPISGHRSVSWYQQTPGQGLQFLFEYFSETQRNKGNFPGRFSGRQFSNSRSEMNVSTLELGDSALYLCASSLEGQGYEQYFGPGTRLTVT.

This chain connects TRBV6-2 or TRBV6-3 to TRBJ2-2, with 7 bases identical to TRBD1. This CDR3 is built from 14 residues. J lost 4 bases, V lost 6 bases, and 5 bases had no gene match. Germline lookup yields CDR1 MNHEY and CDR2 SVGEGT. The CDR3 DNA sequence: TGTGCCAGCAGGACAGGGTCGAGCACCGGGGAGCTGTTTTTT. Residues: CASRTGSSTGELFF.

The rearrangement uses TRBV6-2 or TRBV6-3 and TRBJ2-7; 9 bases map to TRBD1. Looked up from germline, CDR1 is MNHEY and CDR2 is SVGEGT. This CDR3 comprises 17 residues. Germline trimming cut 2 bases from V and 1 base from J; bases unmatched to any gene: 9. The CDR3, as DNA: TGTGCCAGCAGTTACACTCCCGGACAGGGGACATCCTACGAGCAGTACTTC. Translated: CASSYTPGQGTSYEQYF.

This sequence joins TRBV7-8 and TRBJ1-4, with D possibly TRBD1 on 6 matching bases. Trimming removed 1 base at V and 5 bases at J, with 11 bases between. This CDR3 spans 15 amino acids. The V gene's germline CDR1 is SGHVS and CDR2 FQNEAQ. Here the CDR3 DNA reads TGTGCCAGCAGCTTAGATGGGACACGAAATGAAAAACTGTTTTTT. It is translated as CASSLDGTRNEKLFF.

This sequence joins TRBV3-1 and TRBJ1-1; D remains unclear. In germline, CDR1 is LGHDT, CDR2 YNNKEL (reference sequence). V was pared by 0 bases and J by 11 bases, with 13 bases between. The CDR3 runs 13 residues. CDR3 in amino acids: CASSQEGRGDAFF. CDR3 in DNA: TGTGCCAGCAGCCAAGAAGGTCGGGGTGACGCTTTCTTT.

This clonotype has only a few counts. The chain combines TRBV3-1 with TRBJ2-7; no clear D. The assigned J gene may be wrong: the sequence end matches TRBJ2-5 better. There are 15 residues in the CDR3. CDR1 is LGHDT and CDR2 is YNNKEL in the germline V gene (reference sequence). CDR3 nucleotide sequence: TGTGCCAGCAGCCCCCCCTCGGTAGGGCCGGAGACCCAGTACTTC. Protein product: CASSPPSVGPETQYF.

This clonotype showed up just once. The V gene is TRBV7-3, the J gene TRBJ1-2; tentatively, D is TRBD1 (5 bases). Germline V gene data show CDR1 as SGHTA and CDR2 as FQGTGA. Trimming cost V 3 bases and J 7 bases, with 15 bases left between them. The CDR3 contains 14 residues. The CDR3 DNA is TGTGCCAGCAGCTTGGAAGAGGGGTCAGGTGGCTACACCTTC. It encodes CASSLEEGSGGYTF.

This clonotype was seen a few times. This chain connects TRBV15 to TRBJ1-4, with a weak D call TRBD1 (5 bases). V shed 5 bases and J shed 6 bases, with 13 bases lying between them. The CDR3 has 14 amino acids. From germline, CDR1 is LNHNV and CDR2 YYDKDF (reference sequence). CDR3 sequence reads: CATSVGTEDEKLFF. The CDR3 DNA is TGTGCCACCAGCGTCGGGACGGAGGATGAAAAACTGTTTTTT.

The V gene is TRBV28, the J gene TRBJ2-3; D gene ambiguous. The CDR3 totals 12 residues. CDR1 is MDHEN, CDR2 SYDVKM, per germline. V gave up 10 bases and J gave up 5 bases, with 13 bases separating them. This CDR3 is CAIRRGGDTQYF. The CDR3 nucleotides are TGTGCCATCCGAAGAGGTGGAGATACGCAGTATTTT.

CDR3 bases: TGTGCCAGCAGCCAAGCCCGACAGGGCGCGAACACCGGGGAGCTGTTTTTT. Translation gives CASSQARQGANTGELFF. The V and J genes are TRBV14 and TRBJ2-2; TRBD1 aligns across 7 bases. CDR1 and CDR2 from the germline V gene are SGHDN and FVKESK. Trimming took 1 base from V and 0 from J; bases not matched to a gene: 5. This CDR3 contains 17 residues.

The rearrangement links TRBV15 to TRBJ1-6, with D perhaps TRBD1 (5 bases). Between the trimmed V and J ends, which lost 1 base and 13 bases, there was a span of 8 bases. The CDR3 extends over 12 amino acids. Germline V lookup: CDR1 LNHNV, CDR2 YYDKDF (reference sequence). The CDR3 DNA follows: TGTGCCACCAGCAGAGTAGCAGGGCCCCTCCACTTT. The encoded protein is CATSRVAGPLHF.

The J gene is TRBJ2-5, the V gene TRBV7-2; possibly TRBD2 for D (5 bases). The DNA end lines up better with TRBJ2-1; the J call may be wrong. Germline V lookup: CDR1 SGHTA, CDR2 FQGNSA. The CDR3 is 14 amino acids. In DNA, the CDR3 is TGTGCCAGCAGCCCCAGGACGAGCGGAGAGACCCAGTTCTTC. It is translated as CASSPRTSGETQFF.

V and J are TRBV7-2 and TRBJ2-7; no clear D gene. The germline CDR1 and CDR2 sequences are SGHTA and FQGNSA. The CDR3 is 15 residues long. The V end lost 1 base, the J end lost 2 bases, and 12 bases lay between the germline ends. The CDR3 nucleotides read TGTGCCAGCAGCTTAGACCCCCTTCAACCCTACGAGCAGTACTTC. Encoded protein: CASSLDPLQPYEQYF.